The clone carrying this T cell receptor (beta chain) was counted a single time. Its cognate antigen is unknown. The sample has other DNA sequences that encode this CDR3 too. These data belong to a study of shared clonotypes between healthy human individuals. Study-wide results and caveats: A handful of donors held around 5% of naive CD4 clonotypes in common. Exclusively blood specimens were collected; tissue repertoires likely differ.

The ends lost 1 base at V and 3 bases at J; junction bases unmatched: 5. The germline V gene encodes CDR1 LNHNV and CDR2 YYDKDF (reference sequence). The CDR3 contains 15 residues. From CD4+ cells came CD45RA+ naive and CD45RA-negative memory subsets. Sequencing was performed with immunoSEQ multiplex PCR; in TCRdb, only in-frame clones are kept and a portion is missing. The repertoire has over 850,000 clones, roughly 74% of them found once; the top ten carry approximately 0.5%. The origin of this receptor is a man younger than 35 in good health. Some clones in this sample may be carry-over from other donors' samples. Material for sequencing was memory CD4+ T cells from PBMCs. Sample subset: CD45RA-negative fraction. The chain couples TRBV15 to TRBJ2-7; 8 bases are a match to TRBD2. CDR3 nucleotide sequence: TGTGCCACCAGCAGAGGGCTAGCGGGTGACTACGAGCAGTACTTC. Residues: CATSRGLAGDYEQYF.